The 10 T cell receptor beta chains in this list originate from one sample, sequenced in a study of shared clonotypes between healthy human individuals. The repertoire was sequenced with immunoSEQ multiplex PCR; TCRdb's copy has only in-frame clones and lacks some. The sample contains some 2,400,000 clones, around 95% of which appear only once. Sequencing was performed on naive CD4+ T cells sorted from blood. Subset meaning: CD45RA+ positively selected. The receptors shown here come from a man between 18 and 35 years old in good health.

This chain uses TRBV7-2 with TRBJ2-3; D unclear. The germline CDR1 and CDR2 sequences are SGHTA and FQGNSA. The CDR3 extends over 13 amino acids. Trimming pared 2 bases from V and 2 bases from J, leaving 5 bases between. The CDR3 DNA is TGTGCCAGCAGCTTAAGCTACACAGATACGCAGTATTTT. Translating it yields CASSLSYTDTQYF.

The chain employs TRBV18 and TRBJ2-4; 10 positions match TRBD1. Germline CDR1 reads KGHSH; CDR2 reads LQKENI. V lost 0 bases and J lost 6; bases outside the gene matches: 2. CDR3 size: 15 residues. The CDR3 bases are TGTGCCAGCTCACCACCGGGACAGGGGATAAACATTCAGTACTTC. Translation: CASSPPGQGINIQYF.

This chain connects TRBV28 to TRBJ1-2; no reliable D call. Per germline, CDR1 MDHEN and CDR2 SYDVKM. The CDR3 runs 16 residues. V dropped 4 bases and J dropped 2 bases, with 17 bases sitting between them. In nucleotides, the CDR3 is TGTGCCAGCAGTTCTGCGAAGGGAATTGGAAACTATGGCTACACCTTC. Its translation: CASSSAKGIGNYGYTF.

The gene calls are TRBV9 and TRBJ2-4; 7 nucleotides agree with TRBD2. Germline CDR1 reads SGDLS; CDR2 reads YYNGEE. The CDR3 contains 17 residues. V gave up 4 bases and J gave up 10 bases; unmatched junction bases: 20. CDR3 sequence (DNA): TGTGCCAGCAGCCCCGACAGTCTAGCGGACATAAAAACGATTCAGTACTTC. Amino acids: CASSPDSLADIKTIQYF.

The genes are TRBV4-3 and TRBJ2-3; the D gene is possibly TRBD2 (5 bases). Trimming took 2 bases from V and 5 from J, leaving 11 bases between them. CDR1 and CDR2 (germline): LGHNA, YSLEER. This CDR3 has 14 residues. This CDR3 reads CASSQLNAGDTQYF. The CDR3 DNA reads TGCGCCAGCAGCCAATTAAACGCGGGAGATACGCAGTATTTT.

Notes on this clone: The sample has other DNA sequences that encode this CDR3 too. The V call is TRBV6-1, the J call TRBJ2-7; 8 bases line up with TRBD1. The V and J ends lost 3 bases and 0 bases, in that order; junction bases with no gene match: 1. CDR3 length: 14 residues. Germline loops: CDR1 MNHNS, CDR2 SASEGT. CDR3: CASSEGQVSYEQYF. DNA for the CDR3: TGTGCCAGCAGTGAGGGACAGGTCTCCTACGAGCAGTACTTC.

The CDR3 loop reads CASSYTGGQREQYF. In DNA form, the CDR3 reads TGTGCCAGCAGTTACACGGGGGGGCAGCGCGAGCAGTACTTC. The chain couples TRBV6-5 to TRBJ2-7; the match to TRBD2 covers 8 bases. The CDR3 has 14 amino acids. Germline CDR1 is MNHEY and CDR2 is SVGAGI. With V trimmed by 2 bases and J by 6 bases, 6 bases remained unmatched.

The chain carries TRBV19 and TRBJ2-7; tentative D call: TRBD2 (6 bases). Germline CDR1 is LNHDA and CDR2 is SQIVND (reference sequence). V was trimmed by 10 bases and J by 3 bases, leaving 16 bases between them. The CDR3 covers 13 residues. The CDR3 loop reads CATSSGGYYEQYF. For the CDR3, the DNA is TGTGCCACTTCATCCGGGGGATACTACGAGCAGTACTTC.

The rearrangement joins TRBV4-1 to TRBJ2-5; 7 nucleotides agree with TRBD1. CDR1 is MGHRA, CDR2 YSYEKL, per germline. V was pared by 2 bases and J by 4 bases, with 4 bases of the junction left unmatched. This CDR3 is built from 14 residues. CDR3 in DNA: TGCGCCAGCAGCCAACGACAGGGTGGAGAGACCCAGTACTTC. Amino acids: CASSQRQGGETQYF.

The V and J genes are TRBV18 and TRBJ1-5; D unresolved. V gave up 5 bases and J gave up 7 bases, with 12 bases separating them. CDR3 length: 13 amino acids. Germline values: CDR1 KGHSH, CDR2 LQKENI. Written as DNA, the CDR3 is TGTGCCAGCTCAGACGGGAGAGAACAGCCCCAGCATTTT. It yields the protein CASSDGREQPQHF.